What follows are 23 T cell receptor beta chains derived from one specimen sequenced in a study of blood T cell repertoires in COVID-19. Produced via immunoSEQ multiplex PCR; TCRdb's table is partial and in-frame only. Among about 80,000 clones, approximately 86% were seen once, and the ten largest hold roughly 5%. The sample was peripheral blood. The source of these receptors is a woman older than 75 with acute or convalescent COVID-19.

This clone was detected only a few times. The rearrangement links TRBV2 to TRBJ1-1, with D possibly TRBD1 on 5 matching bases. The CDR3 has 15 amino acids. Germline V gives CDR1 SNHLY, CDR2 FYNNEI. V dropped 2 bases and J dropped 6 bases, with 16 bases sitting between them. The CDR3 sequence is CASSELVQGLSEAFF. The CDR3 DNA sequence: TGTGCCAGCAGTGAATTAGTCCAGGGTTTATCTGAAGCTTTCTTT.

The rearrangement uses TRBV3-1 (or the pseudogene TRBV3-2) and TRBJ2-1; 8 positions match TRBD2. The V gene's germline CDR1 is LGHDT and CDR2 YNNKEL (reference sequence). With 8 bases clipped from V and 3 bases from J, the junction kept 9 bases outside the gene matches. The CDR3 is 15 amino acids. In DNA, the CDR3 is TGTGCCAGCGAGTTATCGAGCGGGGGCTACAATGAGCAGTTCTTC. Translated: CASELSSGGYNEQFF.

The chain uses TRBV5-6 and TRBJ2-3, with 11 bases fitting TRBD2. Germline V lookup: CDR1 SGHDT, CDR2 YYEEEE. The CDR3 sequence is 15 residues long. Trimming at V came to 4 bases and at J to 6 bases, leaving 7 bases not matched to a gene. The CDR3 DNA follows: TGTGCCAGCAGCAATAGCGGGGGGGCAAAGGATACGCAGTATTTT. Protein sequence: CASSNSGGAKDTQYF.

This clone has a single count. The chain joins TRBV30 to TRBJ2-3; TRBD2 agrees at 10 bases. Germline values: CDR1 GTSNPN, CDR2 SVGIG (reference sequence). The CDR3 length is 17 residues. With V trimmed by 0 bases and J by 0 bases, 6 bases remained unmatched. The CDR3: CAWSVLAGVSSTDTQYF. As DNA, the CDR3 is TGTGCCTGGAGTGTGCTAGCGGGGGTTTCTAGCACAGATACGCAGTATTTT.

For this clone: The junction departs from the called germline gene at one end, perhaps through a read error. The chain recombines TRBV7-7 with TRBJ2-6; TRBD2 matches 14 bases. The CDR3 is 17 residues long. CDR1 and CDR2 (germline): SSHAT, FNYEAQ (reference sequence). CDR3 amino acids: CASSSGLAGAGANVLTF. The CDR3 DNA is TGTGCTAGCAGCTCGGGACTAGCGGGGGCAGGGGCCAACGTCCTGACTTTC.

The chain carries TRBV18 and TRBJ1-1; D remains ambiguous. The length of the CDR3 is 14 residues. Germline assignment: CDR1 KGHSH and CDR2 LQKENI. V gave up 3 bases and J gave up 0 bases, with 8 bases separating them. The CDR3 loop is CASSPQNMNTEAFF. The CDR3 DNA sequence: TGTGCCAGCTCACCGCAGAACATGAACACTGAAGCTTTCTTT.

This chain connects TRBV6-5 to TRBJ1-4, with 10 bases fitting TRBD1. The CDR3 runs to 13 residues. The V and J ends lost 6 bases and 8 bases, in that order; junction bases with no gene match: 3. Germline CDR1 and CDR2: MNHEY and SVGAGI. CDR3 loop: CASSGTGEEKLFF. CDR3 sequence (DNA): TGTGCCAGCAGCGGGACAGGGGAAGAAAAACTGTTTTTT.

The chain carries TRBV27 and TRBJ2-2, with 10 positions matching TRBD1. V was pared by 5 bases and J by 5 bases, with 11 bases of the junction left unmatched. Germline CDR1 reads MNHEY; CDR2 reads SMNVEV (reference sequence). The CDR3 sequence is 17 residues long. This CDR3 reads CASSPWGTGAVTGELFF. Here the CDR3 DNA reads TGTGCCAGCAGTCCATGGGGGACAGGGGCGGTGACCGGGGAGCTGTTTTTT.

Of note for this clone: An end of the junction differs from the germline gene, which may be a read error. V and J are TRBV30 and TRBJ2-1, with D perhaps TRBD2 (7 bases). CDR3 size: 15 residues. Per the germline V gene, CDR1 is GTSNPN and CDR2 is SVGIG (reference sequence). The CDR3 protein is CAWSVGGGWYNGQFF. DNA for the CDR3: TGTGCCTGGAGTGTAGGGGGGGGTTGGTACAATGGGCAGTTCTTC.

V gene TRBV19 combines with J gene TRBJ1-1, with D maybe TRBD1 (5 bases). V shed 5 bases and J shed 5 bases, with 18 bases lying between them. Germline V gene sequence: CDR1 LNHDA, CDR2 SQIVND (reference sequence). The CDR3 is 15 residues long. CDR3 bases: TGTGCCAGTAGTCCTCGGGAGGGGAGGATGACTGAAGCTTTCTTT. Amino acid sequence: CASSPREGRMTEAFF.

The V and J genes are TRBV19 and TRBJ1-5, with D possibly TRBD1 on 5 matching bases. The ends were cut back, 7 bases at V and 1 base at J, with 8 bases in the middle. Germline CDR1 reads LNHDA; CDR2 reads SQIVND (reference sequence). The CDR3 spans 13 residues. CDR3 nucleotide sequence: TGTGCCAGTAACAGACAGAGCAATCAGCCCCAGCATTTT. Encoded protein: CASNRQSNQPQHF.

The chain joins TRBV19 to TRBJ1-1, with D possibly TRBD1 on 5 matching bases. Between the trimmed V and J ends, which lost 1 base and 0 bases, there was a span of 6 bases. Germline CDR1 LNHDA, CDR2 SQIVND (reference sequence). The CDR3 runs 14 residues. The CDR3 region has the DNA TGTGCCAGTAGTATAGGACAGCTGAACACTGAAGCTTTCTTT. Translation: CASSIGQLNTEAFF.

The chain recombines TRBV19 with TRBJ1-5; D remains unclear. V shed 7 bases and J shed 7 bases, with 14 bases lying between them. Germline CDR1 is LNHDA and CDR2 is SQIVND (reference sequence). This CDR3 comprises 13 residues. CDR3 nucleotides: TGTGCCAGTATATCGGGTCCCGGCCAGCCCCAGCATTTT. This encodes CASISGPGQPQHF. The full variable domain, completed using reference TRBV19 and TRBJ1-5, is DGGITQSPKYLFRKEGQNVTLSCEQNLNHDAMYWYRQDPGQGLRLIYYSQIVNDFQKGDIAEGYSVSREKKESFPLTVTSAQKNPTAFYLCASISGPGQPQHFGDGTRLSIL.

This chain uses TRBV7-2 with TRBJ1-6; D perhaps matches TRBD1 (6 bases). The CDR3 contains 14 residues. Germline CDR1 reads SGHTA; CDR2 reads FQGNSA. V was trimmed by 5 bases and J by 7 bases, leaving 12 bases between them. CDR3 residues: CASSNRDKNSPLHF. The CDR3 nucleotides are TGTGCCAGCAGCAACCGGGACAAGAATTCACCCCTCCACTTT.

The CDR3: CASSESGQGMGNIQYF. The CDR3 coding sequence is TGCGCCAGCAGTGAGTCGGGACAGGGTATGGGGAACATTCAGTACTTC. This sequence joins TRBV10-2 and TRBJ2-4, with TRBD1 identical over 9 bases. CDR1 and CDR2 from the germline V gene are WSHSY and SAAADI. V was clipped by 0 bases and J by 7 bases; unmatched bases: 7. The CDR3 is 16 residues long.

The V gene is TRBV6-1, the J gene TRBJ1-1, with unresolved D. Between the trimmed V and J ends, which lost 3 bases and 11 bases, there was a span of 13 bases. The CDR3 spans 12 residues. CDR1 is MNHNS and CDR2 is SASEGT in the germline V gene. The CDR3 nucleotides read TGTGCCAGCAGTGAGTCTGGAGGGCGTGCTTTCTTT. This encodes CASSESGGRAFF.

The gene calls are TRBV12-3 or TRBV12-4 and TRBJ1-2, with unresolved D. This CDR3 is built from 13 residues. Between the trimmed V and J ends, which lost 6 bases and 7 bases, there was a span of 15 bases. CDR3 DNA sequence: TGTGCCAGCAGCCCCGACTGGAGGGCTGGCTACACCTTC. It is translated as CASSPDWRAGYTF.

This clone was counted only a few times. The chain is built from TRBV18 and TRBJ2-7, with a possible D match to TRBD1 (5 bases). CDR3 length equals 13 residues. The V and J ends lost 3 bases and 4 bases respectively, with 10 bases between them. Germline V lookup: CDR1 KGHSH, CDR2 LQKENI. CDR3 DNA: TGTGCCAGCTCACCCTTCGACAGTTACGAGCAGTACTTC. Its translation: CASSPFDSYEQYF.

The chain joins TRBV4-2 to TRBJ2-2; 9 bases agree with TRBD2. V shed 0 bases, J shed 7 bases, and the junction held 15 bases outside the gene matches. Germline V gene data show CDR1 as LGHNA and CDR2 as YNFKEQ. The length of the CDR3 is 19 residues. The CDR3 DNA sequence: TGTGCCAGCAGCCAAGATCAACCGTCTGCGGGGGGGCCGGACGGGGAGCTGTTTTTT. Its protein product is CASSQDQPSAGGPDGELFF.

CDR3 residues: CASSLGRGETGYTF. As DNA, the CDR3 is TGTGCCAGCAGCTTAGGTCGCGGGGAGACTGGCTACACCTTC. The V gene is TRBV11-2, the J gene TRBJ1-2; unclear D gene. CDR3 length: 14 amino acids. The ends were cut back, 1 base at V and 7 bases at J, with 13 bases in the middle. Per the germline V gene, CDR1 is SGHAT and CDR2 is FQNNGV. The complete variable domain, with remaining parts taken from reference TRBV11-2 and TRBJ1-2, reads EAGVAQSPRYKIIEKRQSVAFWCNPISGHATLYWYQQILGQGPKLLIQFQNNGVVDDSQLPKDRFSAERLKGVDSTLKIQPAKLEDSAVYLCASSLGRGETGYTFGSGTRLTVV.

The rearrangement links TRBV30 to TRBJ1-1; no reliable D call. CDR1 is GTSNPN, CDR2 SVGIG, per germline (reference sequence). The CDR3 contains 13 residues. V was cut by 0 bases and J by 5 bases, with 10 bases left in between. In DNA, the CDR3 is TGTGCCTGGAGTGTACCCGGAGGGACTGAAGCTTTCTTT. Amino acids: CAWSVPGGTEAFF.

J is TRBJ1-2 and V is TRBV15, with 10 bases lining up with TRBD1. The CDR3 is made up of 14 amino acids. Germline lookup yields CDR1 LNHNV and CDR2 YYDKDF (reference sequence). Trimming took 3 bases from V and 7 from J; bases not matched to a gene: 5. The DNA for the CDR3 is TGTGCCACCAGCAGCCGACAGGGGGCCTTTGGCTACACCTTC. It yields the protein CATSSRQGAFGYTF.

This sequence joins TRBV6-6 and TRBJ2-3; no clear D. CDR1 is MNHNY, CDR2 SVGAGI, per germline (reference sequence). There are 13 residues in the CDR3. Between the trimmed V and J ends, which lost 5 bases and 2 bases, there was a span of 8 bases. This CDR3 reads CASSLRFTDTQYF. The CDR3 region has the DNA TGTGCCAGCAGTCTCAGATTCACAGATACGCAGTATTTT.